This T cell receptor beta chain appears in the sequencing data of a study of T cells in Graves' hyperthyroidism and ophthalmopathy. RNA transcripts yielded amplified TCR beta CDR3 regions. During a first-round RT-PCR of the TCR CDR3, the HTBI primer set was used. One entry per CDR3 protein, called by TCRdb with MiXCR from the multiplex PCR reads. This sample has about 710,000 distinct CDR3 sequences; roughly 17% occur once, and the top ten carry roughly 8%. There are 14 residues in the CDR3. Germline V gene sequence: CDR1 SGHAT, CDR2 FQNNGV. Trimming removed 0 bases from V and 5 bases from J, with 11 bases in between. This clonotype showed up just a few times. The antigen is not known. Study outcomes and limitations: Stable hyperthyroidism and ophthalmopathy were separated using 13 V-J signatures.

This TCR derives from a man younger than 35 with Graves' hyperthyroidism. The sample was blood. This sequence joins TRBV11-2 and TRBJ2-7, with D maybe TRBD1 (6 bases). DNA of the CDR3: TGTGCCAGCAGCTTAGATCGGGCAGGGGACGAGCAGTACTTC. It is translated as CASSLDRAGDEQYF.